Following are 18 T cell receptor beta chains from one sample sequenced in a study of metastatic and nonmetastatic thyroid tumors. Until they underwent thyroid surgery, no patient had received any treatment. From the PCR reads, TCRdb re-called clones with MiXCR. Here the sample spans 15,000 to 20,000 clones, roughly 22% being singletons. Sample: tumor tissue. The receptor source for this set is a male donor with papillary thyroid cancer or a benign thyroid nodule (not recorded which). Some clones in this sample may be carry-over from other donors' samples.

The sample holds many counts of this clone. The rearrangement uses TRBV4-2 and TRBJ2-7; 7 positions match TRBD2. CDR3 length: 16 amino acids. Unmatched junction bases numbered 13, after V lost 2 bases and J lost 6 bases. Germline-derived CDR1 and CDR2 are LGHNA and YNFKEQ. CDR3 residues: CASSQSPAGDVAEQYF. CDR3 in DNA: TGTGCCAGCAGCCAAAGCCCTGCGGGAGATGTAGCCGAGCAGTACTTC.

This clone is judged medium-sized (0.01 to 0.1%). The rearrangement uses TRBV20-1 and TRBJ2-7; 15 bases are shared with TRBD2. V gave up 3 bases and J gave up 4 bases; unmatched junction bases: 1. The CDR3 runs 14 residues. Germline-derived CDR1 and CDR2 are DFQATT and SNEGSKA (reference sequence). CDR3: CSARGTSGRYEQYF. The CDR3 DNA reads TGCAGTGCTAGGGGGACTAGCGGGAGGTACGAGCAGTACTTC.

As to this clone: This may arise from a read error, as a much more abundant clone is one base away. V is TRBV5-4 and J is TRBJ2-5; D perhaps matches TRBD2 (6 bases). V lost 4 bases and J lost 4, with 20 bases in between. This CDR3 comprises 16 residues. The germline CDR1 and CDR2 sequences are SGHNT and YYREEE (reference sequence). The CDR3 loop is CASSLYTSWRRETQYF. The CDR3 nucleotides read TGTGCCAGCAGCCTATATACTAGCTGGAGACGAGAGACCCAGTACTTC.

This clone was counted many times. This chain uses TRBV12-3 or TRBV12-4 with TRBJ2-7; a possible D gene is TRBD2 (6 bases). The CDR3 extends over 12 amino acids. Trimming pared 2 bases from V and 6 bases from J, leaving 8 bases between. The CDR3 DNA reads TGTGCCAGCAGTTTATTGGGGGGCGAGCAGTACTTC. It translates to CASSLLGGEQYF.

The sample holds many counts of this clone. Here the CDR3 reads CSVEDLGRVGTQYF. The CDR3 DNA is TGCAGCGTTGAAGATCTCGGCAGGGTTGGGACCCAGTACTTC. The chain carries TRBV29-1 and TRBJ2-5; D perhaps matches TRBD1 (5 bases). The V gene's germline CDR1 is SQVTM and CDR2 ANQGSEA. Trimming shortened V by 0 bases and J by 7 bases, and 15 bases separated the two germline ends. The length of the CDR3 is 14 residues.

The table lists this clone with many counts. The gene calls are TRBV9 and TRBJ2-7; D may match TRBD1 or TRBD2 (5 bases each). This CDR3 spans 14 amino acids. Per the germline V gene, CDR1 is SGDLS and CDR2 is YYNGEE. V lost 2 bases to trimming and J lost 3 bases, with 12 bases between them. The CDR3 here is CASSVRDGNYEQYF. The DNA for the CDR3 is TGTGCCAGCAGCGTGAGGGACGGAAACTACGAGCAGTACTTC. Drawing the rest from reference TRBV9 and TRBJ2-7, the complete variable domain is DSGVTQTPKHLITATGQRVTLRCSPRSGDLSVYWYQQSLDQGLQFLIQYYNGEERAKGNILERFSAQQFPDLHSELNLSSLELGDSALYFCASSVRDGNYEQYFGPGTRLTVT.

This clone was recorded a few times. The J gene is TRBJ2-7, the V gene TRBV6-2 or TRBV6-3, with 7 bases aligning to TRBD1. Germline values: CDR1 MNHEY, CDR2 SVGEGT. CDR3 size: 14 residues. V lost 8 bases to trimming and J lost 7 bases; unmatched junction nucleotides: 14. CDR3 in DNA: TGTGCCAGCGTAAGGACAGGAGCCCTCGGGGAGCAGTACTTC. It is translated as CASVRTGALGEQYF.

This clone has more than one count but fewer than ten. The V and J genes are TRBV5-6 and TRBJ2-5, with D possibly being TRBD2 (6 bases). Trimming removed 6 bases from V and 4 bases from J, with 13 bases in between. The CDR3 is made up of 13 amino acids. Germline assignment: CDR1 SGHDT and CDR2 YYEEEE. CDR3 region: CASNLWGGETQYF. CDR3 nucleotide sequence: TGTGCCAGCAACCTTTGGGGAGGAGAGACCCAGTACTTC.

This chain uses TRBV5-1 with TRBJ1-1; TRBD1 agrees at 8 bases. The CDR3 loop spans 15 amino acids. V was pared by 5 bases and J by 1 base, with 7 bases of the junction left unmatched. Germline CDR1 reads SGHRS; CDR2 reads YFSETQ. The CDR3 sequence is CASSTDGQGNTEAFF. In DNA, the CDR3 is TGCGCCAGCAGTACAGATGGACAGGGGAACACTGAAGCTTTCTTT.

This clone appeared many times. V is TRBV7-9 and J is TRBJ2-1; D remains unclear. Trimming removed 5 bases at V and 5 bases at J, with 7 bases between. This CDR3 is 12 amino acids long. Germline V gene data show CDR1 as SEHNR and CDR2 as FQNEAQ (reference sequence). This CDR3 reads CASSHLHNEQFF. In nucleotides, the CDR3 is TGTGCCAGCAGCCACCTACACAATGAGCAGTTCTTC.

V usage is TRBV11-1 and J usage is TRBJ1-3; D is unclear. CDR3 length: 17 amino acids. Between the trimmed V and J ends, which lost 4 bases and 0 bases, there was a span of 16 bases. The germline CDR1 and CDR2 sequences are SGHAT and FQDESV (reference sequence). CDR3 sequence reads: CASSSPRDGNSGNTIYF. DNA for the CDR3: TGTGCCAGCAGCTCCCCTCGTGATGGAAACTCTGGAAACACCATATATTTT.

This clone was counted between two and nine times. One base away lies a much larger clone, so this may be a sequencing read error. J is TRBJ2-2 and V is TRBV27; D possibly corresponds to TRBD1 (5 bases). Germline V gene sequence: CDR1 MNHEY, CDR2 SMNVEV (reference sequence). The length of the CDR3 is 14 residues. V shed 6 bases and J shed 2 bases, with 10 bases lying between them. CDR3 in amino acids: CASSLGPNTGELFF. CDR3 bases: TGTGCCAGCAGCTTGGGGCCTAACACCGGGGAGCTGTTTTTT.

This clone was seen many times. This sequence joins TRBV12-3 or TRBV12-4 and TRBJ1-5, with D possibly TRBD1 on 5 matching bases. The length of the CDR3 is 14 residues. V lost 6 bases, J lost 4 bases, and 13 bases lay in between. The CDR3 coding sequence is TGTGCCAGCAGCCCCGACAGAAGAAATCAGCCCCAGCATTTT. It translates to CASSPDRRNQPQHF.

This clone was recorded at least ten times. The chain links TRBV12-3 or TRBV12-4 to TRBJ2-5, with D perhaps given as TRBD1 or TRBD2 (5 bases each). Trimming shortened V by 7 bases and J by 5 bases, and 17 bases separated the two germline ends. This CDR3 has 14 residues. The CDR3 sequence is CASNSRGRRETQYF. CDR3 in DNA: TGTGCCAGCAATTCGAGGGGCAGGAGGGAGACCCAGTACTTC.

The CDR3 DNA follows: TGTGCCAGCAGCTTAGACAGCCCTGAAGCTTTCTTT. This gives the protein CASSLDSPEAFF. This chain links TRBV11-2 with TRBJ1-1; D is ambiguous. V lost 0 bases and J 6 bases, leaving 5 bases between the germline ends. The V gene's germline CDR1 is SGHAT and CDR2 FQNNGV. The CDR3 totals 12 residues.

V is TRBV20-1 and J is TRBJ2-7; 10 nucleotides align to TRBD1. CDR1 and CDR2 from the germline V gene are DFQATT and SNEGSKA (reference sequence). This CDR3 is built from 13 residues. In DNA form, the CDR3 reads TGCAGCCTCTTAAGGACAGGGGGTTACGAGCAGTACTTC. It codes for CSLLRTGGYEQYF.

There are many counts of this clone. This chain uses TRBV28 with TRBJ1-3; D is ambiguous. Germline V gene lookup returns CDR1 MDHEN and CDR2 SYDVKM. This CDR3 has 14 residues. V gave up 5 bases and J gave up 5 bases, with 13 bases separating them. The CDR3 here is CASSRVKVRNTIYF. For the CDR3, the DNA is TGTGCCAGCAGTCGTGTCAAGGTTCGAAACACCATATATTTT.

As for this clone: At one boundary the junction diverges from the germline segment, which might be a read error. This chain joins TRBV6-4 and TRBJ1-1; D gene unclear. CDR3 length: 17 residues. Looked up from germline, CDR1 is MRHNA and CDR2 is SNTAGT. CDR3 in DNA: TGTGCCAGCAGTAACCCCGGGCGGCCTGCCCTGAACACGGAAGCTTTCTTT. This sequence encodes CASSNPGRPALNTEAFF.